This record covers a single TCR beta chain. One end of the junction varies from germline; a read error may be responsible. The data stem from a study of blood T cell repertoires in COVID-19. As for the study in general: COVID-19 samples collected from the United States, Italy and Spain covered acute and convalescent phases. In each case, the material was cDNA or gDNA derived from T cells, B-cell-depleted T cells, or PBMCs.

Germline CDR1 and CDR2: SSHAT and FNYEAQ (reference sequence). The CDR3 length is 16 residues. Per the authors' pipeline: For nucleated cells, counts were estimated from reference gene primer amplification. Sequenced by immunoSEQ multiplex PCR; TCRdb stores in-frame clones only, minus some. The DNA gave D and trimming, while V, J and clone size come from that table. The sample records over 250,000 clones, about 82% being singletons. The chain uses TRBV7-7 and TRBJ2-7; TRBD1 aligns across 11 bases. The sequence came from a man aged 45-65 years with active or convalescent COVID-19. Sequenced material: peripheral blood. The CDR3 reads CASSLPGQGDPYEQYF. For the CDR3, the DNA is TGTGCTAGCAGCCTCCCGGGACAGGGGGATCCCTACGAGCAGTACTTC. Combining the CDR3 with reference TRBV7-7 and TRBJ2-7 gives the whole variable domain GAGVSQSPRYKVTKRGQDVTLRCDPISSHATLYWYQQALGQGPEFLTYFNYEAQPDKSGLPSDRFSAERPEGSISTLTIQRTEQRDSAMYRCASSLPGQGDPYEQYFGPGTRLTVT.